This T cell receptor (beta chain) was identified in a study of technical replicates of blood from a few donors. Only in-frame clones appear in the TCRdb table, and some are missing; sequencing was by immunoSEQ multiplex PCR. The table records tens of thousands of clones, under 95% of them present only once. CDR3 length equals 17 residues. Per germline, CDR1 MGHRA and CDR2 YSYEKL. J was trimmed by 0 bases and V by 1 base; bases with no gene match: 5. Sequenced: T cells isolated from PBMCs. The clonotype originates from a human donor in good health. The gene calls are TRBV4-1 and TRBJ2-1, with 8 bases fitting TRBD2. The CDR3 region has the DNA TGCGCCAGCAGCCAAGGACTAGCGCGTAGCTCCTACAATGAGCAGTTCTTC. Protein: CASSQGLARSSYNEQFF.